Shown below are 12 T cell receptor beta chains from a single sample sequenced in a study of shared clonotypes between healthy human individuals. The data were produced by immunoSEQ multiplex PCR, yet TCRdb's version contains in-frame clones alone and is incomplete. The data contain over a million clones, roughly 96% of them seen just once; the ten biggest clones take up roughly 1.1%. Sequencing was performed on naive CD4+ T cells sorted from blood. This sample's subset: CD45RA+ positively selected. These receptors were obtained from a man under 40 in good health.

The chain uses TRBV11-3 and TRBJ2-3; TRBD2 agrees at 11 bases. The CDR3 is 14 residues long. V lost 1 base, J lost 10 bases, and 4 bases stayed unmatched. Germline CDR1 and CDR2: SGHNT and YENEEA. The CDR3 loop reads CASSLGLAGSSQYF. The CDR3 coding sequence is TGTGCCAGCAGCTTAGGACTAGCGGGGTCCTCGCAGTATTTT.

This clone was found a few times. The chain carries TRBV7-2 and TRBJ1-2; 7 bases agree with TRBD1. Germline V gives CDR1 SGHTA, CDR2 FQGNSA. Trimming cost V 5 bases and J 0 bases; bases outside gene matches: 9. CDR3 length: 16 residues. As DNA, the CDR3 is TGTGCCAGCAGCCCCCCGGACAGGCCGCCTAACTATGGCTACACCTTC. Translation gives CASSPPDRPPNYGYTF.

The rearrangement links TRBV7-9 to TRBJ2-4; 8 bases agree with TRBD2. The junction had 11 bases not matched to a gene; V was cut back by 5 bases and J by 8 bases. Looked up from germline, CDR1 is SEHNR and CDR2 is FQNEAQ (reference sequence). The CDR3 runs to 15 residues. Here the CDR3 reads CASSHVVAGPHIQYF. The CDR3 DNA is TGTGCCAGCAGCCACGTGGTAGCGGGACCCCACATTCAGTACTTC.

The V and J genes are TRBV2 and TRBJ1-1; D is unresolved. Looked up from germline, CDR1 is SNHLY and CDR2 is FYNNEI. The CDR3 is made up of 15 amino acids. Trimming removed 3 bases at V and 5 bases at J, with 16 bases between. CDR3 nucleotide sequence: TGTGCCAGCAGTGATACCGGACCACCGGGGACTGAAGCTTTCTTT. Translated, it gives CASSDTGPPGTEAFF. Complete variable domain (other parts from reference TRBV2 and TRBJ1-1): EPEVTQTPSHQVTQMGQEVILRCVPISNHLYFYWYRQILGQKVEFLVSFYNNEISEKSEIFDDQFSVERPDGSNFTLKIRSTKLEDSAMYFCASSDTGPPGTEAFFGQGTRLTVV.

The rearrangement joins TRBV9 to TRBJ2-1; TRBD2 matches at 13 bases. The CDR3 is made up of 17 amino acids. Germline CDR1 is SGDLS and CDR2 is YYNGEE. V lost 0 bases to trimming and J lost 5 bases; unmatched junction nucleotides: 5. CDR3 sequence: CASSVARTSGSHNEQFF. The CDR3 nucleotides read TGTGCCAGCAGCGTAGCCCGGACTAGCGGGAGCCACAATGAGCAGTTCTTC. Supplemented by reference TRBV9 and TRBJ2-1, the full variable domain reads DSGVTQTPKHLITATGQRVTLRCSPRSGDLSVYWYQQSLDQGLQFLIQYYNGEERAKGNILERFSAQQFPDLHSELNLSSLELGDSALYFCASSVARTSGSHNEQFFGPGTRLTVL.

The CDR3, as DNA: TGTGCCAGCAGTGCCGAGATCCGAACTGAAGCTTTCTTT. Translation: CASSAEIRTEAFF. The V call is TRBV6-4, the J call TRBJ1-1, with D hard to call. Germline V CDR1 and CDR2: MRHNA, SNTAGT. V lost 4 bases and J lost 5, with 11 bases in between. There are 13 residues in the CDR3.

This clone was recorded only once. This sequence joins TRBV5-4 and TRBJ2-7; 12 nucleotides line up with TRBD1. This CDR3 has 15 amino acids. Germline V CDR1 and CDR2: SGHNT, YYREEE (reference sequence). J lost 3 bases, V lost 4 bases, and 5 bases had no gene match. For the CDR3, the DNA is TGTGCCAGCAGCCCGGGACAGGGGGCCATCTACGAGCAGTACTTC. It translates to CASSPGQGAIYEQYF.

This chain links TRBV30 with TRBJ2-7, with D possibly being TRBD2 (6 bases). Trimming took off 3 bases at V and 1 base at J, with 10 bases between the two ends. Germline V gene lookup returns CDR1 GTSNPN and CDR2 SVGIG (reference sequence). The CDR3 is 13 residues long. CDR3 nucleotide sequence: TGTGCCTGGAGGGGGACTCATTCCTACGAGCAGTACTTC. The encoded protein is CAWRGTHSYEQYF.

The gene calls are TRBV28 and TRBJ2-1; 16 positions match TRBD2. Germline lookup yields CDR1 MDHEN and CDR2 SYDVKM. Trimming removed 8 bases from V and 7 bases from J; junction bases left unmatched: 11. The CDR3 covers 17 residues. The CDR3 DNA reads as TGTGCCAGCTCGGGACTAGCGGGAGGGAGTGTCTTTAATGAGCAGTTCTTC. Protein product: CASSGLAGGSVFNEQFF.

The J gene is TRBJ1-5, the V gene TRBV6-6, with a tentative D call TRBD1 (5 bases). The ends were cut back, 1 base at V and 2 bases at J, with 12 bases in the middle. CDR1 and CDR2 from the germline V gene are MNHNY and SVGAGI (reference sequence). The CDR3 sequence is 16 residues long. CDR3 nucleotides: TGTGCCAGCAGTTACTTGGGGGTAGTAGGCAATCAGCCCCAGCATTTT. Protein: CASSYLGVVGNQPQHF.

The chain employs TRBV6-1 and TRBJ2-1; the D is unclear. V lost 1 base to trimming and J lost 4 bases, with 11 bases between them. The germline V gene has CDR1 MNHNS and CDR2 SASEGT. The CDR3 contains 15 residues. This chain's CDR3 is CASSEEVGSYNEQFF. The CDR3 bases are TGTGCCAGCAGTGAAGAAGTAGGCAGTTACAATGAGCAGTTCTTC.

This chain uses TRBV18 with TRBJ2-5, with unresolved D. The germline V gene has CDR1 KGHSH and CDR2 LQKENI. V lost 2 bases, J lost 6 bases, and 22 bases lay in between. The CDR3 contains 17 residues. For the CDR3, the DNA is TGTGCCAGCTCACCAAACCCGGCCAGGAGATCTTTGCAGACCCAGTACTTC. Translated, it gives CASSPNPARRSLQTQYF.